The T cell receptor (beta chain) described here comes from a study of vaccination effects on CD4 cells after COVID-19 (dated by TCRdb to the early 2020s). Study-level background: Participants received two doses of either the BNT162b2 or the mRNA-1273 mRNA SARS-CoV-2 vaccine. A total of 10 COVID-19 convalescent patients and a handful of SARS-CoV-2-naive healthy vaccine recipients were included in the full study. The study compared SARS-CoV-2 spike-specific CD4+ TCR repertoires before and after mRNA vaccination in COVID-19 convalescent patients and infection-naive vaccine recipients. Cultures from other donors in the study were sequenced with the Oncomine TCR Beta short-read assay on an Illumina iSeq 100. Findings and caveats that apply to the study as a whole: The study was limited by a small number of convalescent patients and lacked early post-infection timepoints. Among healthy vaccine recipients, nearly all vaccine-induced clones were SARS-CoV-2 mono-reactive, and just 1 of 255 was cross-reactive with common cold coronaviruses. Clones induced by infection and clones induced by vaccination both contracted markedly at late timepoints after vaccination, which fits with T cell responses waning over time.

The method behind the library was the immunoSEQ multiplex PCR assay. DNA from the cultured, isolated CD4+ T cells was subjected to TCR beta CDR3 sequencing. On the study's bioinformatics: Non-productive TCR sequences were discarded, and reads were trimmed to the CDR3 region, with only CDR3s of 7 or more amino acids retained. Antigen-specific clonotypes were identified using the MANAFEST web app by comparison of expansion in peptide wells against reference cultures. Positive clones required FDR<0.05 expansion versus reference and all other wells, odds ratio above 5, and frequency above 0.1% in two replicate wells. Cross-reactive clonotypes were defined as significantly expanded in SARS-CoV-2 spike wells and in at least one common cold coronavirus spike condition. Using the stringdist R package, CDR3 similarity was measured by Levenshtein distance, and unrooted trees were constructed with ape in R 3.6.1. Drawn from immuneACCESS, this table holds only the in-frame rearrangements with V and J called that TCRdb kept. Clones are partly lost; checked studies trace under half to an unresolved V gene and leave the rest unexplained. Clonal size and the V and J genes are those of that table, whereas D and trimming came from the DNA. The sample yields tens of thousands of clones; about 72% were counted once. Clones ranked in the top ten supply around 2.8% of the sample.

In the ViraFEST assay, PBMC were stimulated with viral peptide pools, and TCR sequencing was then used to find antigen-specific CD4+ T cell clonotypes based on their expansion. After 10 to 11 days of culture, CD4+ T cells were isolated with the EasySep CD4+ T cell isolation kit. The absence of prior SARS-CoV-2 infection in healthy vaccine recipients was confirmed by negative nucleocapsid antibodies before and after vaccination. Each well held 1.5 million to 2.5 million PBMC cultured in IMDM containing approximately 5% human AB serum, about 10 IU/ml IL-2 and gentamicin, along with about 10 ug/ml peptides. Half of the culture medium was replaced with fresh IL-2-containing medium on days 3 and 7. Unless noted otherwise, every peptide stimulation condition was grown in triplicate wells. Using Ficoll-Paque Plus gradient centrifugation, PBMC were separated from whole blood and then either used fresh or cryopreserved at -140C. The spike proteins of SARS-CoV-2 and of the common cold coronaviruses HCoV-NL63, HCoV-OC43 and HCoV-229E were spanned by overlapping peptide pools. The QIAamp micro DNA kit was used to extract genomic DNA from the cultured CD4+ T cells.

CDR3 length: 13 amino acids, cysteine to phenylalanine. Only CDR3 DNA is held: 39 bases, read in frame from base 1. CDR1 SEHNR and CDR2 FQNEAQ are derived from the germline V gene (reference sequence). V loses 3 bases, J loses 5 bases, and the germline ends lie 10 bases apart. On this clone: Its antigen target is currently unknown. No clone much larger than this one lies a single base away; base qualities are absent.

Rearrangement joined TRBV7-9 to TRBJ2-5; too little of a D gene remains to name it. The sample in question was CD4+ T cells from PBMCs cultured with HCoV-NL63 spike peptides, obtained before COVID-19 vaccination. The sample's cell subset or site label, decoded: HCoV-NL63 spike overlapping peptide pool stimulation. This receptor was taken from a human donor who received a COVID-19 vaccine. The DNA sequence is TGTGCCAGCAGCTTGAGTCCTGGGGAGACCCAGTACTTC. Protein translation: CASSLSPGETQYF. Here the CDR3 is joined to the reference TRBV7-9 and TRBJ2-5 genes, and the full variable domain is: DTGVSQNPRHKITKRGQNVTFRCDPISEHNRLYWYRQTLGQGPEFLTYFQNEAQLEKSRLLSDRFSAERPKGSFSTLEIQRTEQGDSAMYLCASSLSPGETQYFGPGTRLLVL.